This T cell receptor beta chain emerged from a study of T cells in localized non-small cell lung cancer. Overall study findings and caveats: Greater blood T cell density accompanied longer overall survival. The tumor had only one region sequenced, so heterogeneity remains possible.

The CDR3 is 14 residues long. V was trimmed by 1 base and J by 6 bases, leaving 10 bases between them. CDR1 is LNHDA and CDR2 is SQIVND in the germline V gene (reference sequence). With regard to this clone: Its target is not known.

TCRdb's copy holds only in-frame clones and misses some; the assay was immunoSEQ multiplex PCR. Of about 24,000 clones in the sample, approximately 83% are singletons; the top ten hold 4.5% to 7%. The chain combines TRBV19 with TRBJ1-3, with no clear D. The specimen was peripheral blood, collected before any cancer treatment. The TCR was taken from a male donor older than 55 with stage II squamous cell lung carcinoma. The CDR3: CASSIVGKENTIYF. CDR3 DNA sequence: TGTGCCAGTAGTATAGTGGGAAAGGAAAACACCATATATTTT.